The rows below give T cell receptor beta chains drawn from one sample of a study of T cells in Graves' hyperthyroidism and ophthalmopathy. Each CDR3 protein is one row after TCRdb ran MiXCR on the multiplex PCR reads. This table holds hundreds of thousands of distinct CDR3 sequences, around 16% found once. Sequencing input: blood. The receptors come from a woman under 30 with Graves' hyperthyroidism. Both conserved end residues are part of each CDR3. A D gene is named only where the DNA matches it firmly. Some rows mark clone size as missing; the rest say once, few, many or name a class of expanded clone.

V: TRBV7-9; size: many; D: TRBD1; J: TRBJ1-5; DNA: TGTGCCAGCAGCCAACAGGGGGCAAATCAGCCCCAGCATTTT; CDR3: CASSQQGANQPQHF
V: TRBV6-1; size: many; D: TRBD1; J: TRBJ1-5; DNA: TGTGCCAGCAGTTCCGGGACAGGGGAAGGCGGCAATCAGCCCCAGCATTTT; CDR3: CASSSGTGEGGNQPQHF
V: TRBV12-3/TRBV12-4; size: many; D: TRBD2; J: TRBJ2-1; DNA: TGTGCCAGCACTACCGGGACTAGCGGGGGGGCAAGGAATGAGCAGTTCTTC; CDR3: CASTTGTSGGARNEQFF
V: TRBV4-1; size: few; D: -; J: TRBJ1-2; DNA: TGCGCCAGCAGCCAAGTTTGGGGTCGGGGGTGCTACACCTTC; CDR3: CASSQVWGRGCYTF
V: TRBV18; size: many; D: -; J: TRBJ2-5; DNA: TGTGCCAGCTCACCACCGAGTGGGCGACAAGAGACCCAGTACTTC; CDR3: CASSPPSGRQETQYF
V: TRBV5-1; size: many; D: -; J: TRBJ2-2; DNA: TGCGCCAGCAGCTCCCAGGGCCCGAACACCGGGGAGCTGTTTTTT; CDR3: CASSSQGPNTGELFF
V: TRBV9; size: few; D: -; J: TRBJ2-1; DNA: TGTGCCAGCAGCGTAGGAATCTCTGACTACAATGAGCAGTTCTTC; CDR3: CASSVGISDYNEQFF
V: TRBV19; size: many; D: -; J: TRBJ2-1; DNA: TGTGCCAGTAGTATAGATAGTAGTTCCTACAATGAGCAGTTCTTC; CDR3: CASSIDSSSYNEQFF
V: TRBV20-1; size: few; D: TRBD2; J: TRBJ2-1; DNA: TGCAGTGCAAGAGATGGACTAGCCCCTGGGGATGAGCAGTTCTTC; CDR3: CSARDGLAPGDEQFF
V: TRBV12-3/TRBV12-4; size: many; D: -; J: TRBJ2-1; DNA: TGTGCCAGCAGTTTAGTTCTGCCAGGGGATGAGCAGTTCTTC; CDR3: CASSLVLPGDEQFF
V: TRBV12-3/TRBV12-4; size: many; D: TRBD2; J: TRBJ2-7; DNA: TGTGCCAGCAGTACTCTACTAGCGGGAAGGATCTACGAGCAGTACTTC; CDR3: CASSTLLAGRIYEQYF
V: TRBV6-1; size: -; D: -; J: TRBJ2-1; DNA: TGTGCCAGCAGTGAAAGTGCGGACCACAATGAGCAGTTCTTC; CDR3: CASSESADHNEQFF
V: TRBV5-1; size: many; D: TRBD2; J: TRBJ2-7; DNA: TGCGCCAGCAGCTTGGGACTAGCGCGACCGTCCGTACCCTACGAGCAGTACTTC; CDR3: CASSLGLARPSVPYEQYF
V: TRBV28; size: -; D: TRBD2; J: TRBJ2-1; DNA: TGTGCCAGCAGCCGAACAGCGGGAGGGTACGATAGCTCCTACAATGAGCAGTTCTTC; CDR3: CASSRTAGGYDSSYNEQFF
V: TRBV7-7; size: few; D: -; J: TRBJ2-2; DNA: TGTGCTAGCAGCACGACTACCGGGGAGCTGTTTTTT; CDR3: CASSTTTGELFF